This T cell receptor beta chain was identified in a study of T-cell memory formation after mild COVID-19. TCRdb passed the 5' RACE reads through MiXCR, listing each CDR3 protein once. The sample records roughly 150,000 distinct CDR3 sequences, about 23% being singletons. About this clonotype: Its antigen is not identified.

The CDR3 has 16 residues. The V and J ends lost 4 bases and 9 bases, in that order; junction bases with no gene match: 15. Germline lookup yields CDR1 MNHEY and CDR2 SVGEGT. Whole-study findings and limits: The appearance of some responding clones in pre-infection memory suggested that cross-reactive memory joined. CD8+ contracting clones occupied EMRA, while CD4+ ones occupied mainly CM and EM. Clones that got smaller from day 15 to 85 had even CD4/CD8, while clones growing later tipped toward CD4+.

The sequence derives from an adult woman who had mild COVID-19 (a few samples of this study predate the infection). Cell type and time point are not known. The chain recombines TRBV6-2 or TRBV6-3 with TRBJ2-1; 7 bases are a match to TRBD2. The sequencing sample was made of PBMCs or a T cell subset sorted from them (not recorded which). CDR3 sequence: CASSWGWTGGPSEQFF. Here the CDR3 DNA reads TGTGCCAGCAGTTGGGGCTGGACGGGAGGCCCTAGTGAGCAGTTCTTC.